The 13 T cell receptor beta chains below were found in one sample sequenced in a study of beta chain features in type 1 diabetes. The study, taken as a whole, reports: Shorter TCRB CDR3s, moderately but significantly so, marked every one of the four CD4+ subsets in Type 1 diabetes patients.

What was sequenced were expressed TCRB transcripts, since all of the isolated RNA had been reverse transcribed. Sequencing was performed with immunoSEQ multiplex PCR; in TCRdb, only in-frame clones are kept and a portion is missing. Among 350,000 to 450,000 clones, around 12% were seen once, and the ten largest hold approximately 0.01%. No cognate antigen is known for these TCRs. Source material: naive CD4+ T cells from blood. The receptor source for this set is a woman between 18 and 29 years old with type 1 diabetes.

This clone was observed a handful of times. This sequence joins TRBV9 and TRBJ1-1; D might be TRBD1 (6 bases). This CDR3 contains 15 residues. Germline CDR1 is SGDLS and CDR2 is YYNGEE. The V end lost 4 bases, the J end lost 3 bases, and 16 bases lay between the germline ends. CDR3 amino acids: CASSPPGRGDTEAFF. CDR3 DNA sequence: TGTGCCAGCAGCCCTCCCGGCAGGGGAGACACTGAAGCTTTCTTT.

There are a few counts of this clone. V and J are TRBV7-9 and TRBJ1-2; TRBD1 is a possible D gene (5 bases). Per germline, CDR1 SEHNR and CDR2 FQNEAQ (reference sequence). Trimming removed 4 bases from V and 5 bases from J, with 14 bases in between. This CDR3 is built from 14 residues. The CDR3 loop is CASSSGHPTYGYTF. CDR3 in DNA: TGTGCCAGCAGCTCCGGACACCCTACGTATGGCTACACCTTC.

DNA of the CDR3: TGCGCCAGCAGCCAAGAACCGGGACAGGGAAATTCACCCCTCCACTTT. This encodes CASSQEPGQGNSPLHF. The V call is TRBV4-3, the J call TRBJ1-6; 9 bases align to TRBD1. Germline lookup yields CDR1 LGHNA and CDR2 YSLEER. The CDR3 runs to 16 residues. Trimming took 0 bases from V and 7 from J; bases not matched to a gene: 4.

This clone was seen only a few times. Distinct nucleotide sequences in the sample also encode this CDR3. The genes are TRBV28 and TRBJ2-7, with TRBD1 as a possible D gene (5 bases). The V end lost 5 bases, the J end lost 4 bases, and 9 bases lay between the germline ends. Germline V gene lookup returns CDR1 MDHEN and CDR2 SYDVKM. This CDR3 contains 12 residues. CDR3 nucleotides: TGTGCCAGCAGTCCCCCAGGGTACGAGCAGTACTTC. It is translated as CASSPPGYEQYF.

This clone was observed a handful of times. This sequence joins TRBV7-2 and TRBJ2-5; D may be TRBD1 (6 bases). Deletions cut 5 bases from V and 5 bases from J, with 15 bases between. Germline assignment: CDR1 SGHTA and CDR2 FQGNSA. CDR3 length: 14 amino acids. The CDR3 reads CASSAYRDAETQYF. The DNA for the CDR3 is TGTGCCAGCAGCGCCTACAGGGATGCTGAGACCCAGTACTTC.

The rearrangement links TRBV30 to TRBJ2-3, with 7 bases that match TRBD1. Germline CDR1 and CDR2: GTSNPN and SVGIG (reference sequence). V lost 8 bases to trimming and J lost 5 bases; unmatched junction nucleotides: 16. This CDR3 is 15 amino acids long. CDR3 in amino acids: CARTGTAYHRDTQYF. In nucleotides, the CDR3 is TGTGCCCGGACCGGGACAGCCTACCACAGAGATACGCAGTATTTT.

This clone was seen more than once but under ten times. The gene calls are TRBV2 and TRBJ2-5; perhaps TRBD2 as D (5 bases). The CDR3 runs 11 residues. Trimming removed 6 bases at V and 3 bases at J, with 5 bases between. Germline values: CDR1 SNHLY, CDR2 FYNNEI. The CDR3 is CASSGEETQYF. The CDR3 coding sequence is TGTGCCAGCAGCGGGGAAGAGACCCAGTACTTC.

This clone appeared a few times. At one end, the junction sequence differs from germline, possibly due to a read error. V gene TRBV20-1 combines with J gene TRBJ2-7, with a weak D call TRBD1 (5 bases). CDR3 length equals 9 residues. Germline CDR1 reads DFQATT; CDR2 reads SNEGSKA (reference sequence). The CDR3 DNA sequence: TGCAGCCAACAGGCACTGGCGGACTTC. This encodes CSQQALADF.

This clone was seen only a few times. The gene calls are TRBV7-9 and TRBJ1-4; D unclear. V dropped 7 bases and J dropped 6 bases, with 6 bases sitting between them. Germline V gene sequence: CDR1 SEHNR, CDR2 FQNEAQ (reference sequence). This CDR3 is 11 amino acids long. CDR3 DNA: TGTGCCAGCACCACTTATGAAAAACTGTTTTTT. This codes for CASTTYEKLFF.

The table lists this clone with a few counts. This CDR3 is CASSAGRLAGGQFF. CDR3 sequence (DNA): TGTGCCAGCAGCGCCGGGAGACTAGCGGGGGGGCAGTTCTTC. V is TRBV11-3 and J is TRBJ2-1; 13 bases fit TRBD2. The CDR3 runs to 14 residues. CDR1 is SGHNT and CDR2 is YENEEA in the germline V gene. Trimming at V came to 5 bases and at J to 12 bases, leaving 7 bases not matched to a gene.

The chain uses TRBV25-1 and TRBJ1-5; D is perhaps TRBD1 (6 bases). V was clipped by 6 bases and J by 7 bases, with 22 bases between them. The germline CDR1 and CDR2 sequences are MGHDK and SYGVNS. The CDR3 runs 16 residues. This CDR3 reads CASSPTTGTMGQPQHF. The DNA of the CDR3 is TGTGCCAGCAGCCCAACCACCGGGACAATGGGGCAGCCCCAGCATTTT.

The CDR3: CAITLGAPLTEQFF. The CDR3 nucleotides are TGTGCCATCACCCTGGGGGCCCCATTAACTGAGCAGTTCTTC. V usage is TRBV10-3 and J usage is TRBJ2-1; TRBD1 might be the D (6 bases). With 7 bases removed from V and 9 bases from J, the gap between germline ends came to 19 bases. Looked up from germline, CDR1 is ENHRY and CDR2 is SYGVKD. CDR3 length: 14 residues.

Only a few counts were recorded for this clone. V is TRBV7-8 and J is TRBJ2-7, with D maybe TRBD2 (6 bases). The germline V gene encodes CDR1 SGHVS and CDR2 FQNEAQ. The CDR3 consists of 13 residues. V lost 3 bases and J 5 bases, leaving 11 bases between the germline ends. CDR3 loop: CASSFGGADEQYF. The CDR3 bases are TGTGCCAGCAGCTTCGGGGGAGCGGACGAGCAGTACTTC.